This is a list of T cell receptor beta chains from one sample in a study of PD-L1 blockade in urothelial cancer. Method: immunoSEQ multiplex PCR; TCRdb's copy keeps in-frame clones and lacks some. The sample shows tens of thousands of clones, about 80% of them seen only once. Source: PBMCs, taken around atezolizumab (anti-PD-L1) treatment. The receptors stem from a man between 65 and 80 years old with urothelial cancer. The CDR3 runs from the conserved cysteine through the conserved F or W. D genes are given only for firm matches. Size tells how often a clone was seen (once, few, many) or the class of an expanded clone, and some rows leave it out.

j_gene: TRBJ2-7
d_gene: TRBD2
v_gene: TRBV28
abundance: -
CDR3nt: TGTGCCAGCAGCGCCCGGACTAGCGGGGCCTACGAGCAGTACTTC
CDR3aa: CASSARTSGAYEQYF

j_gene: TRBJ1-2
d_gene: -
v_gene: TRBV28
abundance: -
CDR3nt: TGTGCCAGCAGTTTAACACAGGGCGACGGTGGCTACACCTTC
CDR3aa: CASSLTQGDGGYTF

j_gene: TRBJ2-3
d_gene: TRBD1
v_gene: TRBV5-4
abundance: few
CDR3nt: TGTGCCAGCAGCCCCCCGGGACAGGGAGGCACAGATACGCAGTATTTT
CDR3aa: CASSPPGQGGTDTQYF

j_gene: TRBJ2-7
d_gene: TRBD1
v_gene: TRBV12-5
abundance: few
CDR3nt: TGTGCTAGTGGCCTGGGACAGGGGGCGAACGAGCAGTACTTC
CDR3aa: CASGLGQGANEQYF

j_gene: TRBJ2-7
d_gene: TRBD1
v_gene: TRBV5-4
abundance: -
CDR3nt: TGTGCCAGCAGACTAACAGGGGACCCATATGGCGAGCAGTACTTC
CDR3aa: CASRLTGDPYGEQYF

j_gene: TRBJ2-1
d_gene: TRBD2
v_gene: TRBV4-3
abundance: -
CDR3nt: TGCGCCAGCAGCCCCGCCAGCGGGGACCGCTATGAGCAGTTCTTC
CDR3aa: CASSPASGDRYEQFF

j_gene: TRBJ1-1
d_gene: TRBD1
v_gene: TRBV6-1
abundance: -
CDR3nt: TGTGCCAGCAGTAAGCAGGGGGCGGTCACTGAAGCTTTCTTT
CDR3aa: CASSKQGAVTEAFF

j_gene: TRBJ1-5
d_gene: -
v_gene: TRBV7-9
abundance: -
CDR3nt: TGTGCCAGCAGCTTGACAGGAAATCAGCCCCAGCATTTT
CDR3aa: CASSLTGNQPQHF

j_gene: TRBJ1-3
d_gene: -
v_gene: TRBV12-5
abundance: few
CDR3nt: TGTGCTAGTGGTTTGGACTCCCGATTTGGAAACACCATATATTTT
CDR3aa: CASGLDSRFGNTIYF

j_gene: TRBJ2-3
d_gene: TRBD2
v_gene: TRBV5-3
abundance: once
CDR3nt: TGTGCCAGAAGCTTGATCCCCCTAGCGGGGGTGCCAGATACGCAGTATTTT
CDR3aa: CARSLIPLAGVPDTQYF